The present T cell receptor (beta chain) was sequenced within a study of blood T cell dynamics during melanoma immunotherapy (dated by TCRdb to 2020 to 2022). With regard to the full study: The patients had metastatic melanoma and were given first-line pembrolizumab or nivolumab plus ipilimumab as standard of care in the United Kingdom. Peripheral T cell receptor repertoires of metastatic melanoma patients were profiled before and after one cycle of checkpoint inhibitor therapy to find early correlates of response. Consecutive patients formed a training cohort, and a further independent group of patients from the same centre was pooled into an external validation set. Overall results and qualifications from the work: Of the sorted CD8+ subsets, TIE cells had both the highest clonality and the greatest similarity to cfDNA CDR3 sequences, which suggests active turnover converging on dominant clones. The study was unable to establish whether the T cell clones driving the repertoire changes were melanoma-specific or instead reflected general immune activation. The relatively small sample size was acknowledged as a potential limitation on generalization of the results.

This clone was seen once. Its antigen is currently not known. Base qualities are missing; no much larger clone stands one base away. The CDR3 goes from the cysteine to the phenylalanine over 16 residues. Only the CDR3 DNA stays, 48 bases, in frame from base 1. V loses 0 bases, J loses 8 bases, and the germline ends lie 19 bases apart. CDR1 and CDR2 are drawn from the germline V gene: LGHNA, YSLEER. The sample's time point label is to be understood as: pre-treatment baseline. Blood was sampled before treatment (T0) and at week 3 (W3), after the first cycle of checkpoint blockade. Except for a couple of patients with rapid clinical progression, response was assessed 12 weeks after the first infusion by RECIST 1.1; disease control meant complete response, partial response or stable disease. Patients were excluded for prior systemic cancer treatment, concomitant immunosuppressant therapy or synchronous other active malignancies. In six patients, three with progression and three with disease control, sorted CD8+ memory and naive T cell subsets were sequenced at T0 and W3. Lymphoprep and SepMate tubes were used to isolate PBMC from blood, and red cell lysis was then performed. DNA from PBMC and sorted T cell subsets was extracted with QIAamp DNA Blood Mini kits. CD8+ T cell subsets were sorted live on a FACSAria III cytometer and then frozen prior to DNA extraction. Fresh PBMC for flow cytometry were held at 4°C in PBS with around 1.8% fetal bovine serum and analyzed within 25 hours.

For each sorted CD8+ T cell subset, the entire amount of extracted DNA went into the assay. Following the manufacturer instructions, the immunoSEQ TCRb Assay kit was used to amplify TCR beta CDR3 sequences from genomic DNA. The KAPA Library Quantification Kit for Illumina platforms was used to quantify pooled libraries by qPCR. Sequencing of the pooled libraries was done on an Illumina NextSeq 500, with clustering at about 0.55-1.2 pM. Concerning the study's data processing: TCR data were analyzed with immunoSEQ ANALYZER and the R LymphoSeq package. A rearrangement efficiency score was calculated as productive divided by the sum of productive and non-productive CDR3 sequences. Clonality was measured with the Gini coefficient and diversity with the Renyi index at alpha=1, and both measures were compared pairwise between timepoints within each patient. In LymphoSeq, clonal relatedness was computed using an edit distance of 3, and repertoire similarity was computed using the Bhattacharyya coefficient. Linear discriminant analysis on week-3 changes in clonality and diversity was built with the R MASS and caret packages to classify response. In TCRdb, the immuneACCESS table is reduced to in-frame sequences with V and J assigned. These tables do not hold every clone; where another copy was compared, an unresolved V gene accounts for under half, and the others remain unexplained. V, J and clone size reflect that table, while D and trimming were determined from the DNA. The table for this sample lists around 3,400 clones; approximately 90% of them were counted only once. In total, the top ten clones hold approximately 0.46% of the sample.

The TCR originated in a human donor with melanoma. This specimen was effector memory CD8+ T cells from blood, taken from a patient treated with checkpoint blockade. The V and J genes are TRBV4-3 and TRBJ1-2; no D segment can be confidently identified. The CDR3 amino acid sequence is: CASSQDYEGRPEGYTF. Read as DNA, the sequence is TGCGCCAGCAGCCAAGATTACGAGGGCCGGCCGGAAGGCTACACCTTC.